Below are 8 T cell receptor beta chains sequenced from a single sample in a study of T cell repertoires in cytomegalovirus infection. TCRdb independently ran MiXCR on the reads; one entry per CDR3 protein. Of approximately 630,000 distinct CDR3 sequences in the sample, more than 20% were seen once. The sequencing sample was made of CD8+ T cells from PBMCs. The receptor set was obtained from a human donor in good health (CMV status not recorded). Some clones in this sample may be carry-over from other donors' samples.

This clonotype turned up a few times. The chain couples TRBV6-2 or TRBV6-3 to TRBJ2-6; D gene unclear. Trimming removed 6 bases from V and 0 bases from J, with 6 bases in between. The CDR3 contains 14 residues. Germline loops: CDR1 MNHEY, CDR2 SVGEGT. The CDR3 DNA is TGTGCCAGCAGGGAAGTCTCTGGGGCCAACGTCCTGACTTTC. Amino acids: CASREVSGANVLTF.

Many counts were recorded for this clonotype. CDR3 amino acids: CSAIHFWADGTDTQYF. CDR3 coding DNA: TGCAGTGCTATCCATTTCTGGGCAGATGGCACAGATACGCAGTATTTT. The chain has TRBV20-1 and TRBJ2-3, with D uncertain. The V gene lost 4 bases and the J gene lost 1 base, with 18 bases spanning the gap. The V gene's germline CDR1 is DFQATT and CDR2 SNEGSKA (reference sequence). CDR3 length equals 16 residues.

In this sample, this clonotype turned up a few times. The chain combines TRBV20-1 with TRBJ1-1; D possibly corresponds to TRBD1 (5 bases). CDR1 is DFQATT and CDR2 is SNEGSKA in the germline V gene (reference sequence). V was clipped by 3 bases and J by 4 bases, with 12 bases between them. This CDR3 has 13 residues. CDR3 loop: CSARSRAVTEAFF. CDR3 in DNA: TGCAGTGCTAGGAGCAGGGCGGTCACTGAAGCTTTCTTT.

The gene calls are TRBV13 and TRBJ2-6; D gene unclear. The germline V gene encodes CDR1 PRHDT and CDR2 FYEKMQ (reference sequence). The V gene lost 8 bases and the J gene lost 3 bases, with 14 bases spanning the gap. The CDR3 has 15 amino acids. CDR3 protein: CASGIIGSGANVLTF. The CDR3 DNA follows: TGTGCCAGCGGAATCATTGGTAGTGGGGCCAACGTCCTGACTTTC.

Comments on this clonotype: The CDR3 carries no conserved terminal phenylalanine or tryptophan, so it likely arises from a read error. CDR3 amino acids: CASRRTSGGWEGNEQFL. In nucleotides, the CDR3 is TGTGCCAGCAGACGGACTAGCGGGGGGTGGGAGGGGAATGAGCAGTTCCTC. The rearrangement uses TRBV7-6 and TRBJ2-1, with 14 bases aligning to TRBD2. CDR1 is SGHVS, CDR2 FNYEAQ, per germline. V lost 6 bases, J lost 7 bases, and 11 bases stayed unmatched. The CDR3 totals 17 residues.

This clonotype occurred a few times. The V gene is TRBV7-2, the J gene TRBJ2-5; the match to TRBD2 covers 9 bases. Trimming at V came to 1 base and at J to 2 bases, leaving 11 bases not matched to a gene. The CDR3 consists of 18 residues. Germline V gene data show CDR1 as SGHTA and CDR2 as FQGNSA. The CDR3 coding sequence is TGTGCCAGCAGCTTAGGAAATAGCCTAGCGGGGAATCAAGAGACCCAGTACTTC. This sequence encodes CASSLGNSLAGNQETQYF. Based on the CDR3 plus reference TRBV7-2 and TRBJ2-5, the full variable domain is GAGVSQSPSNKVTEKGKDVELRCDPISGHTALYWYRQSLGQGLEFLIYFQGNSAPDKSGLPSDRFSAERTGGSVSTLTIQRTQQEDSAVYLCASSLGNSLAGNQETQYFGPGTRLLVL.

As to this clonotype: This may arise from a read error, as a much more abundant clone is one base away. The chain joins TRBV7-6 to TRBJ1-1; TRBD1 matches at 7 bases. The CDR3 is 13 amino acids. CDR1 SGHVS and CDR2 FNYEAQ come from the germline V gene. The CDR3 sequence is CVTSTGVGTEAFF. The CDR3, as DNA: TGTGTCACCTCCACAGGGGTAGGGACTGAAGCTTTCTTT.

This clonotype was observed many times. The rearrangement links TRBV6-5 to TRBJ1-2, with D unresolved. The CDR3 has 14 residues. Germline V CDR1 and CDR2: MNHEY, SVGAGI. The V gene lost 6 bases and the J gene lost 8 bases, with 19 bases spanning the gap. The CDR3 region is CASSPTEYLVGYTF. In nucleotides, the CDR3 is TGTGCCAGCAGCCCCACTGAGTACCTCGTGGGCTACACCTTC.